This is a list of T cell receptor beta chains from one sample in a study of T-cell reconstitution after alpha-beta-depleted transplantation in children. One entry per CDR3 protein results from TCRdb running MiXCR on the PCR reads. Of around 130,000 distinct CDR3 sequences listed, roughly 10% were seen once; the top ten hold around 24%. This specimen was PBMCs, mostly from graft donor cells, taken 180 days after TCRalphabeta/CD19-depleted stem cell transplant. These TCRs come from a girl under three years old who had a stem cell transplant for combined immunodeficiency, so the T cells may come from the graft donor. The CDR3 runs from the conserved cysteine through the conserved F or W. Each record gives: D gene, V gene, J gene, clone size, CDR3 DNA, CDR3 protein. The D gene is left open where the match is weak. Clone size is stated in some rows and not others, as once, few, many or a class when expanded.

NA	TRBV29-1	TRBJ2-7	many	TGCAGCGTTGGTTTGTCCTACGAGCAGTACTTC	CSVGLSYEQYF
NA	TRBV5-5	TRBJ2-7	NA	TGTGCCAGCAGCTTGGACGCCGCCCCACAGGACGAGCAGTACTTC	CASSLDAAPQDEQYF
TRBD2	TRBV5-6	TRBJ2-1	few	TGTGCCAGCAGCTTGGCCGGGAGGGAGGGGGTCAGTGAGCAGTTCTTC	CASSLAGREGVSEQFF
NA	TRBV24-1	TRBJ2-3	NA	TGTGCCACCAGTGATTTTTTTATTGATACGCAGTATTTT	CATSDFFIDTQYF
NA	TRBV29-1	TRBJ1-1	many	TGCAGCGCCTTTACAGGGTGGGAGAACACTGAAGCTTTCTTT	CSAFTGWENTEAFF
TRBD2	TRBV5-1	TRBJ2-1	NA	TGCGCCAGCAGCTCGACCTCGTCCGGGACTAGCGGGAACGAGCAGTTCTTC	CASSSTSSGTSGNEQFF
TRBD1	TRBV29-1	TRBJ2-1	NA	TGCAGCGTTGAGACAGGGGGTCGCAATGAGCAGTTCTTC	CSVETGGRNEQFF
NA	TRBV10-3	TRBJ2-3	NA	TGTGCCATCAGTGAGAGGGGGTTCATACCAGATACGCAGTATTTT	CAISERGFIPDTQYF
TRBD2	TRBV29-1	TRBJ2-7	few	TGCAGCGTCGTTCTAGCGGGCCGAGCCTACGAGCAGTACTTC	CSVVLAGRAYEQYF
NA	TRBV7-2	TRBJ1-2	few	TGTGCCAGCAGCTTAACCTTCCTTAACTATGGCTACACCTTC	CASSLTFLNYGYTF
NA	TRBV7-9	TRBJ2-5	NA	TGTGCCAGCAGCTTAGTGGACGGGAAAGAGACCCAGTACTTC	CASSLVDGKETQYF
NA	TRBV6-5	TRBJ2-1	many	TGTGCCAGCAGATTTACTCAGGACGGTAATGAGCAGTTCTTC	CASRFTQDGNEQFF
NA	TRBV5-1	TRBJ2-6	few	TGCGCCAGCCAGATTTTCTCTGGGGCCAACGTCCTGACTTTC	CASQIFSGANVLTF
NA	TRBV29-1	TRBJ2-5	NA	TGCAGCACTGCGACAGGCCAAGAGACCCAGTACTTC	CSTATGQETQYF
NA	TRBV12-3/TRBV12-4	TRBJ1-2	NA	TGTGCCAGCACCCTGGGCCATGGCTACACCTTC	CASTLGHGYTF
NA	TRBV12-3/TRBV12-4	TRBJ2-7	few	TGTGCCAGCGGCTTACGGGGGTTCTTATACGAGCAGTACTTC	CASGLRGFLYEQYF
TRBD1	TRBV20-1	TRBJ2-7	few	TGCAGTGCTATCTGGACAGGGGCGCTAACCTACGAGCAGTACTTC	CSAIWTGALTYEQYF
TRBD1	TRBV29-1	TRBJ2-6	NA	TGCAGCGTGGAGACAGGGGCTGGGGCCAACGTCCTGACTTTC	CSVETGAGANVLTF
NA	TRBV29-1	TRBJ2-1	few	TGCAGCGTAGCAATAGGGGGGGCGGGTGAGCAGTTCTTC	CSVAIGGAGEQFF
NA	TRBV29-1	TRBJ2-5	many	TGCAGCGTTGGTAGAGGAAGGGAGACCCAGTACTTC	CSVGRGRETQYF
TRBD1	TRBV29-1	TRBJ2-7	NA	TGCAGCGCTGGGCCGGACAGGGGGAATTCCTACGAGCAGTACTTC	CSAGPDRGNSYEQYF
TRBD2	TRBV5-1	TRBJ2-3	NA	TGCGCCAGCAGCTGGGGGACTAGCGGGGGATCAGATACGCAGTATTTT	CASSWGTSGGSDTQYF
TRBD1	TRBV18	TRBJ1-4	few	TGTGCCAGCTCACCAAGACGGACAGGGAAGGATGAAAAACTGTTTTTT	CASSPRRTGKDEKLFF
TRBD1	TRBV5-1	TRBJ2-3	few	TGCGCCAGCAGCTTGGCCAAGGGGGCTTTAGATACGCAGTATTTT	CASSLAKGALDTQYF
TRBD2	TRBV20-1	TRBJ2-7	NA	TGCAGTGCTCGCAAGGGGGCGGGGGGGCAATTCGAGCAGTACTTC	CSARKGAGGQFEQYF
TRBD1	TRBV2	TRBJ2-1	few	TGTGCCAGCACCCGGGACAGGGTGGATGAGCAGTTCTTC	CASTRDRVDEQFF
TRBD2	TRBV7-2	TRBJ2-3	NA	TGTGCCAGCAGCCGCTTCCGGGGGGGGGACACAGATACGCAGTATTTT	CASSRFRGGDTDTQYF
NA	TRBV5-6	TRBJ2-7	few	TGTGCCAGCAGCTTGTACGGCAGGGGAGACTCCTACGAGCAGTACTTC	CASSLYGRGDSYEQYF
NA	TRBV10-2	TRBJ2-3	NA	TGCGCCTGCAAGGATGTGGGTTATAGCACAGATACGCAGTATTTT	CACKDVGYSTDTQYF
TRBD2	TRBV29-1	TRBJ2-1	many	TGCAGCGTTAGAGAGCGGGAGAGGACCAATGAGCAGTTCTTC	CSVRERERTNEQFF
NA	TRBV29-1	TRBJ2-5	NA	TGCAGCGTTGAAGAGGGAGAGACCCAGTACTTC	CSVEEGETQYF
NA	TRBV20-1	TRBJ1-6	few	TGCAGTGCTAACCCGATCTCGTGGGATTCACCCCTCCACTTT	CSANPISWDSPLHF
NA	TRBV7-9	TRBJ1-5	many	TGTGCCAGCAGCTTATTCAGCAATCAGCCCCAGCATTTT	CASSLFSNQPQHF
NA	TRBV27	TRBJ1-2	many	TGTGCCAGCAGTTTACAGGGCTTCTATGGCTACACCTTC	CASSLQGFYGYTF
NA	TRBV12-3/TRBV12-4	TRBJ1-1	NA	TGTGCCAGCAGTTTAATAAGGGGTCACACTGAAGCTTTCTTT	CASSLIRGHTEAFF
NA	TRBV15	TRBJ2-1	many	TGTGCCACCAGCAGAGTACAGGGATATGAGCAGTTCTTC	CATSRVQGYEQFF
NA	TRBV12-3/TRBV12-4	TRBJ2-1	NA	TGTGCCAGCAGTTCCCAATTCAGGACTACTCTGAATGAGCAGTTCTTC	CASSSQFRTTLNEQFF
NA	TRBV10-3	TRBJ2-3	NA	TGTGCCATCAGTGAGGCTAGCGCTAGCACAGATACGCAGTATTTT	CAISEASASTDTQYF
TRBD1	TRBV7-2	TRBJ2-3	NA	TGTGCCAGCAGCTCCCCGACAGGGAGAGACTCAGATACGCAGTATTTT	CASSSPTGRDSDTQYF
NA	TRBV6-5	TRBJ1-4	few	TGTGCCAGCAGTTCCCGAACCTATGAAAAACTGTTTTTT	CASSSRTYEKLFF
NA	TRBV20-1	TRBJ2-5	many	TGCAGTGCTAGAGGTCAAGAGACCCAGTACTTC	CSARGQETQYF
NA	TRBV7-6	TRBJ2-7	many	TGTGCCAGCAGCTTAGATGAGGGGTTGGATCACGAGCAGTACTTC	CASSLDEGLDHEQYF
TRBD1	TRBV24-1	TRBJ2-2	NA	TGTGCCACCAGTGATTTGGGGACAGCGAACACCGGGGAGCTGTTTTTT	CATSDLGTANTGELFF
NA	TRBV19	TRBJ2-2	NA	TGTGCCAGTACTAGCACTGGCGGGGAGCTGTTTTTT	CASTSTGGELFF
NA	TRBV20-1	TRBJ1-3	few	TGCAGTGCTAGAGATTGGAGACAGGCCTTAGACACCATATATTTT	CSARDWRQALDTIYF
TRBD2	TRBV10-3	TRBJ2-1	NA	TGTGCCATCAGTGAGGGGGGACTAGAAGGTATCAATGAGCAGTTCTTC	CAISEGGLEGINEQFF
TRBD1	TRBV5-4	TRBJ2-5	few	TGTGCCAGCAGCTTGGAGGGACAGGGATGGGAGACCCAGTACTTC	CASSLEGQGWETQYF
NA	TRBV4-3	TRBJ2-5	many	TGCGCCAGCAGCCAAGAGCTAAACAGGGTGCGGACCCAGTACTTC	CASSQELNRVRTQYF
TRBD2	TRBV6-5	TRBJ2-1	few	TGTGCCAGCAGATTACCGGGGGGTTACAATGAGCAGTTCTTC	CASRLPGGYNEQFF
NA	TRBV4-3	TRBJ2-5	NA	TGCGCCAGCAGCCAAGTCGAAGCCGGAGGGGAGACCCAGTACTTC	CASSQVEAGGETQYF
NA	TRBV12-3/TRBV12-4	TRBJ1-3	NA	TGTGCCAGCAGCCCGTTGGGAAACACCATATATTTT	CASSPLGNTIYF
NA	TRBV12-3/TRBV12-4	TRBJ2-4	NA	TGTGCCAGCAGTTTAGCGCCGGGGGCCCAAAACATTCAGTACTTC	CASSLAPGAQNIQYF